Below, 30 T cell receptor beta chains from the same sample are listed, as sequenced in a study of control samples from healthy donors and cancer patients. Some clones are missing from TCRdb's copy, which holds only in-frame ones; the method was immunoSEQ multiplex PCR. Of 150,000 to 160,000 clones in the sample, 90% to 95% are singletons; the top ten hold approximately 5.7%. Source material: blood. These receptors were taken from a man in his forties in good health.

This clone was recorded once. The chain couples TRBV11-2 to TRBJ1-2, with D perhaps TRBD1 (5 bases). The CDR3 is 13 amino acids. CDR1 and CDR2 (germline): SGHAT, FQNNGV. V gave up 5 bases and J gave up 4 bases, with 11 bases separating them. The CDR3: CASSAGPRYGYTF. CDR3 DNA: TGTGCCAGCAGCGCGGGACCGCGCTATGGCTACACCTTC.

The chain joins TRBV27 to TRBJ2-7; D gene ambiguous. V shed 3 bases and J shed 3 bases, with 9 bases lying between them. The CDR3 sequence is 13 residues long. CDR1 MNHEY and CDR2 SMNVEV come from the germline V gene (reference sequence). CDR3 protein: CASSFTASYEQYF. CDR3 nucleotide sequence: TGTGCCAGCAGTTTTACCGCGAGCTACGAGCAGTACTTC.

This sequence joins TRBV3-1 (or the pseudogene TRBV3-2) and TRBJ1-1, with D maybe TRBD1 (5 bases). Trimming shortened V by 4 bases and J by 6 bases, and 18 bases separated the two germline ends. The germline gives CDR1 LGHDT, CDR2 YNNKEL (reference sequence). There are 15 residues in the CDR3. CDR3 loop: CASSPTATPGAEAFF. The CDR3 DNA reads TGTGCCAGCAGCCCCACTGCGACACCGGGGGCTGAAGCTTTCTTT.

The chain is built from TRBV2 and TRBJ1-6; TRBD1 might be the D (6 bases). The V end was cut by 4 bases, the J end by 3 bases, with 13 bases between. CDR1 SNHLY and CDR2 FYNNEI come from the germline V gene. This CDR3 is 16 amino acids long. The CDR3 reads CASSGQRTDYNSPLHF. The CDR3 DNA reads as TGTGCCAGCAGTGGACAAAGGACAGACTATAATTCACCCCTCCACTTT.

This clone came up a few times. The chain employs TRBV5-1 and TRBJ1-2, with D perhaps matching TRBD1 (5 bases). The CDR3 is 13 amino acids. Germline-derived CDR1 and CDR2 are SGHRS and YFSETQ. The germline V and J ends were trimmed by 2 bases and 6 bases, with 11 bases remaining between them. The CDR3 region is CASSFDRRNGYTF. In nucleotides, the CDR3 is TGCGCCAGCAGCTTCGACAGAAGGAATGGCTACACCTTC.

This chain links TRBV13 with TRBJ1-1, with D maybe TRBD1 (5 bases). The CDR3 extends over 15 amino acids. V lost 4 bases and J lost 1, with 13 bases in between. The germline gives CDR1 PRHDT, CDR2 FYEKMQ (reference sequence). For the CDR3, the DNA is TGTGCCAGCAGCTCCGCGGGACTGAAGAACACTGAAGCTTTCTTT. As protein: CASSSAGLKNTEAFF.

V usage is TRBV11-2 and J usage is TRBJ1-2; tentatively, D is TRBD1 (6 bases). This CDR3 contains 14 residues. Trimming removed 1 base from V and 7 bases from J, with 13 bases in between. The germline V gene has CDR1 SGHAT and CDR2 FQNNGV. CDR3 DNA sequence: TGTGCCAGCAGCTTAGTCGTACAGGGTGGTGGCTACACCTTC. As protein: CASSLVVQGGGYTF.

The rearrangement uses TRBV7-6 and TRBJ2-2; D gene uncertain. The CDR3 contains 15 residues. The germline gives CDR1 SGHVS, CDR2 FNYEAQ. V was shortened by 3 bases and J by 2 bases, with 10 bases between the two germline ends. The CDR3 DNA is TGTGCCAGCAGCTTTTCGCTCATTAACACCGGGGAGCTGTTTTTT. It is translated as CASSFSLINTGELFF. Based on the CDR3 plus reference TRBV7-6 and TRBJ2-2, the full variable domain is GAGVSQSPRYKVTKRGQDVALRCDPISGHVSLYWYRQALGQGPEFLTYFNYEAQQDKSGLPNDRFSAERPEGSISTLTIQRTEQRDSAMYRCASSFSLINTGELFFGEGSRLTVL.

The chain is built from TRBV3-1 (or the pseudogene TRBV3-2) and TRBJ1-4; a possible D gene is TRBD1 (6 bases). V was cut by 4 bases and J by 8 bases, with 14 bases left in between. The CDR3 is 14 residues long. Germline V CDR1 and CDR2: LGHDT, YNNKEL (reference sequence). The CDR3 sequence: CASSPGALKEKLFF. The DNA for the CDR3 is TGTGCCAGCAGCCCAGGGGCCTTAAAGGAAAAACTGTTTTTT.

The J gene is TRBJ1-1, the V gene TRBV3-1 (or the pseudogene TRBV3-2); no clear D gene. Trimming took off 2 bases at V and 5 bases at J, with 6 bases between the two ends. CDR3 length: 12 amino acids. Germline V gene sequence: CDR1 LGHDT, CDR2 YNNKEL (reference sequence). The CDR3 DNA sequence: TGTGCCAGCAGCCAAATGGGGACTGAAGCTTTCTTT. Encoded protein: CASSQMGTEAFF.

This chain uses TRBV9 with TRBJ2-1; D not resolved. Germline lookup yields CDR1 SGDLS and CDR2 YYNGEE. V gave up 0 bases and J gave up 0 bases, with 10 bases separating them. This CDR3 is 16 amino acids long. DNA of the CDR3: TGTGCCAGCAGCGTAGCGGAGAGAAGCTCCTACAATGAGCAGTTCTTC. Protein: CASSVAERSSYNEQFF. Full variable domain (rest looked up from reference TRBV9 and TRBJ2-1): DSGVTQTPKHLITATGQRVTLRCSPRSGDLSVYWYQQSLDQGLQFLIQYYNGEERAKGNILERFSAQQFPDLHSELNLSSLELGDSALYFCASSVAERSSYNEQFFGPGTRLTVL.

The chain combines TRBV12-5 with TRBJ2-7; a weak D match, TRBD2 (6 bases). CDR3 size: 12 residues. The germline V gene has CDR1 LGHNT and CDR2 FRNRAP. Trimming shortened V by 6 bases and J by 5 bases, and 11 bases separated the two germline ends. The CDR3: CASGTTSNEQYF. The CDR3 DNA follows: TGTGCTAGTGGGACGACTAGTAACGAGCAGTACTTC.

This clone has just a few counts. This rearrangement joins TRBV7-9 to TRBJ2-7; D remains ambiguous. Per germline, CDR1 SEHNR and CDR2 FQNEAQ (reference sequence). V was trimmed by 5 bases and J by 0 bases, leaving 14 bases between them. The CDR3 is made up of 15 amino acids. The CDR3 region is CASSPTVYSSYEQYF. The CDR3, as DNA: TGTGCCAGCAGCCCTACCGTTTACAGCTCCTACGAGCAGTACTTC.

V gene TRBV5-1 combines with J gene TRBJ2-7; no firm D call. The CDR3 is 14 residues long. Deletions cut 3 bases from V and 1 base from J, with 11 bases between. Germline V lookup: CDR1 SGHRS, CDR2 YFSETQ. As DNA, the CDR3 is TGCGCCAGCAGCTGGGCCGACGGGTCCTACGAGCAGTACTTC. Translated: CASSWADGSYEQYF. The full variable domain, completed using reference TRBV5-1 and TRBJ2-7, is KAGVTQTPRYLIKTRGQQVTLSCSPISGHRSVSWYQQTPGQGLQFLFEYFSETQRNKGNFPGRFSGRQFSNSRSEMNVSTLELGDSALYLCASSWADGSYEQYFGPGTRLTVT.

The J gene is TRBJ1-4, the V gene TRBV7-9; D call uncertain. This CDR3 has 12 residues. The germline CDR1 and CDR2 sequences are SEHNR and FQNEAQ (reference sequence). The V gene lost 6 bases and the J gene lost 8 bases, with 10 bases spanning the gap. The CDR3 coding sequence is TGTGCCAGCAGAATCGGTGTCGAAAAACTGTTTTTT. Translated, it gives CASRIGVEKLFF. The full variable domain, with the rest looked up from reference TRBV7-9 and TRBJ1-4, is DTGVSQNPRHKITKRGQNVTFRCDPISEHNRLYWYRQTLGQGPEFLTYFQNEAQLEKSRLLSDRFSAERPKGSFSTLEIQRTEQGDSAMYLCASRIGVEKLFFGSGTQLSVL.

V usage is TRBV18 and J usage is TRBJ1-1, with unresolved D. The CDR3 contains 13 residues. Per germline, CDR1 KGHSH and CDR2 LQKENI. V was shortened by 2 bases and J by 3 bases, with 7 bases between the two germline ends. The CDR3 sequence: CASSPVGDTEAFF. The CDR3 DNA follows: TGTGCCAGCTCACCAGTCGGGGACACTGAAGCTTTCTTT.

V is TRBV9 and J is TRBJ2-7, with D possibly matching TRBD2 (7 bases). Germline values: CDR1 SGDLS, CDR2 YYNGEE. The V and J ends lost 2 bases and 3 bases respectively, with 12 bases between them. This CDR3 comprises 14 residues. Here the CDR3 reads CASSVAGAGYEQYF. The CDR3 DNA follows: TGTGCCAGCAGCGTGGCGGGGGCTGGCTACGAGCAGTACTTC.

The CDR3: CASSLDRGIWEQYF. The CDR3 DNA follows: TGTGCCAGCAGCTTAGATCGGGGAATCTGGGAGCAGTACTTC. This chain uses TRBV11-2 with TRBJ2-7, with a possible D match to TRBD2 (5 bases). V was trimmed by 0 bases and J by 7 bases, leaving 13 bases between them. Looked up from germline, CDR1 is SGHAT and CDR2 is FQNNGV. This CDR3 is 14 amino acids long.

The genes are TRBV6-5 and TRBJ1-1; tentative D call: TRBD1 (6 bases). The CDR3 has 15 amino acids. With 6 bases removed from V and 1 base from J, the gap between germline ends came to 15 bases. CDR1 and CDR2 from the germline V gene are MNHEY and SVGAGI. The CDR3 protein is CASRRPGDQNTEAFF. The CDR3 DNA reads TGTGCCAGCAGACGACCAGGGGACCAGAACACTGAAGCTTTCTTT.

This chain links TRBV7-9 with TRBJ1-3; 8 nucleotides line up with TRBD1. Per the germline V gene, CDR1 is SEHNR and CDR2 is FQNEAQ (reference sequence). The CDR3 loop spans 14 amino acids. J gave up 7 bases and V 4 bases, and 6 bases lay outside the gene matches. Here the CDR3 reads CASSSGGARNTIYF. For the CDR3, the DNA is TGTGCCAGCAGCTCAGGGGGCGCAAGGAACACCATATATTTT.

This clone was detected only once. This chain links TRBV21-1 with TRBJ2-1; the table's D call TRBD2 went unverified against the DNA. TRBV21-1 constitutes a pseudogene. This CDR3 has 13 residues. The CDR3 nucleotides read TGTGCCAGCAGCACCGAGGCACACAATGAGCAGTTCTTC. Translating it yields CASSTEAHNEQFF.

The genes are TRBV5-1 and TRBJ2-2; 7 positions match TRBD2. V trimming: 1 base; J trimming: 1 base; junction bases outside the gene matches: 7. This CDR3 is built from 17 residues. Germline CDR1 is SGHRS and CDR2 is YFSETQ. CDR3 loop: CASSLKAGGWNTGELFF. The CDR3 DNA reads TGCGCCAGCAGCTTGAAGGCCGGGGGGTGGAACACCGGGGAGCTGTTTTTT.

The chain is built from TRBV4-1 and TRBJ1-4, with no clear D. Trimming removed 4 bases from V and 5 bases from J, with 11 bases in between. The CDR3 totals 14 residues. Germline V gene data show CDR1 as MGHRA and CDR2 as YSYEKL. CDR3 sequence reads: CASSPGLLNEKLFF. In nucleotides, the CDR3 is TGCGCCAGCAGCCCGGGCCTCCTAAATGAAAAACTGTTTTTT.

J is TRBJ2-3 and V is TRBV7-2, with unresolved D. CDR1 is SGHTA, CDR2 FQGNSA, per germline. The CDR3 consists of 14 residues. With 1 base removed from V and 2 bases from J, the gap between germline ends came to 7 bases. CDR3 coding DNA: TGTGCCAGCAGCTTAGGGTTTAACACAGATACGCAGTATTTT. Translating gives CASSLGFNTDTQYF.

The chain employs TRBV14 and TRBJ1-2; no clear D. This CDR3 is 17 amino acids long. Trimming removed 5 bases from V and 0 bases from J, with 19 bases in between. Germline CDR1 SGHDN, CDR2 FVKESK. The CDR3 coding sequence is TGTGCCAGCAGCGACGGTATAGGCGCCGGAACTAACTATGGCTACACCTTC. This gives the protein CASSDGIGAGTNYGYTF.

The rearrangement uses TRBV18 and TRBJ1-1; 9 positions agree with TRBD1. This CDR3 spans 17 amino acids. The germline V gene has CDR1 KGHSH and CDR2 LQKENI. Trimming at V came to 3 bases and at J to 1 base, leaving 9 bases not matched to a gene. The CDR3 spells CASSPVPGQGRNTEAFF. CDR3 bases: TGTGCCAGCTCACCCGTCCCGGGACAGGGACGGAACACTGAAGCTTTCTTT.

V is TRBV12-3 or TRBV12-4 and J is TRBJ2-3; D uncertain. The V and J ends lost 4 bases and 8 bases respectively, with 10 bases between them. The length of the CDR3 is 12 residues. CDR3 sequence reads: CASSSTLSTQYF. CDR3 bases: TGTGCCAGCAGTTCGACCCTAAGTACGCAGTATTTT.

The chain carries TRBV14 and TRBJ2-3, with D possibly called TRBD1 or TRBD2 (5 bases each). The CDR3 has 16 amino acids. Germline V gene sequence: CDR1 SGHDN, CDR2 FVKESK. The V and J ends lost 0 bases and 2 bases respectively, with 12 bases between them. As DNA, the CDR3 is TGTGCCAGCAGCCAAGATTGGGTGGGGGTCACAGATACGCAGTATTTT. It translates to CASSQDWVGVTDTQYF.

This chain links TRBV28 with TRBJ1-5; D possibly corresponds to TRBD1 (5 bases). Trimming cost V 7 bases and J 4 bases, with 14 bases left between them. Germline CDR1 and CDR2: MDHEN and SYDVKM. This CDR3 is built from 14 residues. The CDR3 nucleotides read TGTGCCAGCACCCCCTGGGGCCATAATCAGCCCCAGCATTTT. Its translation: CASTPWGHNQPQHF.

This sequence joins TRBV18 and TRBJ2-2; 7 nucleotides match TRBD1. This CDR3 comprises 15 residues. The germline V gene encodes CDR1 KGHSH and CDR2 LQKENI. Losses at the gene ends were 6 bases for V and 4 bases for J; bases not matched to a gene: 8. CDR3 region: CASSPRQGPTGELFF. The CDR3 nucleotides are TGTGCCAGCTCCCCGAGACAGGGTCCCACCGGGGAGCTGTTTTTT.